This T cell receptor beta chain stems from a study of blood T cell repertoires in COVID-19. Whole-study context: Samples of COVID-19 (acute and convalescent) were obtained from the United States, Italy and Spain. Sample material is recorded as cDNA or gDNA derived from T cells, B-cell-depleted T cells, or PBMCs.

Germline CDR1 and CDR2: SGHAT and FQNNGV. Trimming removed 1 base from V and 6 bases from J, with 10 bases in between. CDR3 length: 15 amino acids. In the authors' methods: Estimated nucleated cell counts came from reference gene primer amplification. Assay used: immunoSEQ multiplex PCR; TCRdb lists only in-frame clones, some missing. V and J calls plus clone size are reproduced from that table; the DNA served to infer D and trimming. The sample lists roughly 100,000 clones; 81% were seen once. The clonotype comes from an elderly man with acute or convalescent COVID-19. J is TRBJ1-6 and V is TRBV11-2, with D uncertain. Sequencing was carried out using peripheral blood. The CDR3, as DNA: TGTGCCAGCAGCTTAGGGCCTCAAACTAATTCACCCCTCCACTTT. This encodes CASSLGPQTNSPLHF.